A single sample gave rise to the 29 T cell receptor beta chains below, sequenced in a study of blood T cell repertoires in COVID-19. This table comes from immunoSEQ multiplex PCR, and its TCRdb copy is limited to in-frame clones, with some not included. The table shows 45,000 to 70,000 clones, with around 80% occurring only once. The sample was peripheral blood. Source of these receptors: an elderly woman with acute or convalescent COVID-19.

The rearrangement links TRBV27 to TRBJ2-3, with 8 nucleotides matching TRBD2. The CDR3 spans 13 residues. The V and J ends lost 2 bases and 7 bases, in that order; junction bases with no gene match: 2. The germline V gene encodes CDR1 MNHEY and CDR2 SMNVEV (reference sequence). CDR3 protein: CASSLREGYTQYF. The DNA of the CDR3 is TGTGCCAGCAGTTTACGGGAGGGATATACGCAGTATTTT.

This clone was seen once. The J gene is TRBJ2-1, the V gene TRBV4-1; 10 bases align to TRBD2. Losses at the gene ends were 3 bases for V and 8 bases for J; bases not matched to a gene: 7. Germline V gives CDR1 MGHRA, CDR2 YSYEKL. The CDR3 loop spans 15 amino acids. Here the CDR3 reads CASSHQAGGAYEQFF. The CDR3 region has the DNA TGCGCCAGCAGCCATCAAGCGGGAGGGGCATATGAGCAGTTCTTC.

For the CDR3, the DNA is TGTGCCAGCAGTGACGTCTGGCGGGGGGCCAATGAGCAGTTCTTC. This encodes CASSDVWRGANEQFF. V and J are TRBV6-4 and TRBJ2-1; 8 bases are a match to TRBD2. Trimming at V came to 2 bases and at J to 6 bases, leaving 6 bases not matched to a gene. Per germline, CDR1 MRHNA and CDR2 SNTAGT. The CDR3 runs 15 residues.

J is TRBJ2-5 and V is TRBV7-2; 8 bases map to TRBD2. The J segment lost 7 bases and the V segment lost 6 bases, leaving 13 bases of the junction unmatched. The CDR3 length is 15 residues. Germline-derived CDR1 and CDR2 are SGHTA and FQGNSA. Here the CDR3 reads CASRPGGTRRGTQYF. The DNA for the CDR3 is TGTGCCAGCAGGCCCGGGGGGACTAGGCGGGGGACCCAGTACTTC.

The sample holds one count of this clone. The chain combines TRBV19 with TRBJ1-3, with D perhaps matching TRBD1 (6 bases). The CDR3 loop spans 16 amino acids. Looked up from germline, CDR1 is LNHDA and CDR2 is SQIVND (reference sequence). The germline V and J ends were trimmed by 3 bases and 0 bases, with 12 bases remaining between them. As DNA, the CDR3 is TGTGCCAGTAGTATTCGTCAGGGGAGCTCTGGAAACACCATATATTTT. This sequence encodes CASSIRQGSSGNTIYF.

This rearrangement joins TRBV3-1 (or the pseudogene TRBV3-2) to TRBJ2-7; D is ambiguous. Trimming stripped 0 bases from V and 2 bases from J, with 8 bases between. CDR3 length: 14 amino acids. Germline CDR1 reads LGHDT; CDR2 reads YNNKEL (reference sequence). The CDR3 coding sequence is TGTGCCAGCAGCCAAGATCTACTGGCCTACGAGCAGTACTTC. It yields the protein CASSQDLLAYEQYF.

In its sample, this clone was seen once. V and J are TRBV5-1 and TRBJ2-7, with TRBD2 as a possible D gene (6 bases). The CDR3 is made up of 14 amino acids. Germline lookup yields CDR1 SGHRS and CDR2 YFSETQ. Trimming took off 3 bases at V and 4 bases at J, with 14 bases between the two ends. CDR3 in amino acids: CASSSLDGGYEQYF. Written as DNA, the CDR3 is TGCGCCAGCAGCTCCCTGGACGGGGGATACGAGCAGTACTTC. The variable domain in full, completed from reference TRBV5-1 and TRBJ2-7, reads KAGVTQTPRYLIKTRGQQVTLSCSPISGHRSVSWYQQTPGQGLQFLFEYFSETQRNKGNFPGRFSGRQFSNSRSEMNVSTLELGDSALYLCASSSLDGGYEQYFGPGTRLTVT.

In this sample, this clone turned up once. The chain is built from TRBV6-5 and TRBJ1-2; tentative D call: TRBD1 (5 bases). There are 14 residues in the CDR3. V dropped 6 bases and J dropped 0 bases, with 11 bases sitting between them. Germline V gene lookup returns CDR1 MNHEY and CDR2 SVGAGI. CDR3 bases: TGTGCCAGCAGGTTGACAGCCTCTAACTATGGCTACACCTTC. This encodes CASRLTASNYGYTF.

V gene TRBV7-9 combines with J gene TRBJ2-5; 9 nucleotides agree with TRBD1. This CDR3 has 14 amino acids. Germline loops: CDR1 SEHNR, CDR2 FQNEAQ (reference sequence). Germline trimming cut 6 bases from V and 5 bases from J; bases unmatched to any gene: 7. The CDR3 nucleotides are TGTGCCAGCAGGGGACAGGGCGTCGGTGAGACCCAGTACTTC. This codes for CASRGQGVGETQYF.

The chain couples TRBV18 to TRBJ1-1, with D maybe TRBD1 (5 bases). The length of the CDR3 is 15 residues. Trimming left V 6 bases short and J 7 bases short, with 21 bases between. Germline loops: CDR1 KGHSH, CDR2 LQKENI. The CDR3 DNA follows: TGTGCCAGCTCCCGGGAGGTCCGGGGGTGGGATGAAGCTTTCTTT. It yields the protein CASSREVRGWDEAFF.

The J gene is TRBJ2-3, the V gene TRBV19; 7 bases map to TRBD1. Germline CDR1 reads LNHDA; CDR2 reads SQIVND (reference sequence). Trimming took 3 bases from V and 0 from J; bases not matched to a gene: 0. This CDR3 spans 14 amino acids. CDR3 sequence (DNA): TGTGCCAGTAGTATGGGACAGAGCACAGATACGCAGTATTTT. It encodes CASSMGQSTDTQYF. Full variable domain (outside the CDR3, taken from reference TRBV19 and TRBJ2-3): DGGITQSPKYLFRKEGQNVTLSCEQNLNHDAMYWYRQDPGQGLRLIYYSQIVNDFQKGDIAEGYSVSREKKESFPLTVTSAQKNPTAFYLCASSMGQSTDTQYFGPGTRLTVL.

The chain recombines TRBV12-5 with TRBJ1-1; D perhaps matches TRBD1 (5 bases). V was clipped by 6 bases and J by 0 bases, with 17 bases between them. The V gene's germline CDR1 is LGHNT and CDR2 FRNRAP. The CDR3 runs 16 residues. CDR3 region: CASGQPPDSLNTEAFF. CDR3 nucleotide sequence: TGTGCTAGTGGCCAACCCCCAGACAGTCTGAACACTGAAGCTTTCTTT.

This chain links TRBV19 with TRBJ1-2, with D unresolved. V was cut by 5 bases and J by 3 bases, with 13 bases left in between. The CDR3 spans 14 residues. Germline CDR1 LNHDA, CDR2 SQIVND (reference sequence). The CDR3 DNA is TGTGCCAGTAGTCCCCCCAGGATTCACTATGGCTACACCTTC. Its protein product is CASSPPRIHYGYTF.

The V and J genes are TRBV7-9 and TRBJ2-5, with 10 bases that match TRBD2. Germline V gene data show CDR1 as SEHNR and CDR2 as FQNEAQ (reference sequence). The CDR3 extends over 16 amino acids. Trimming took 5 bases from V and 5 from J; bases not matched to a gene: 11. CDR3 coding DNA: TGTGCCAGCAGCAAACAAGCGGGAGGGCCTTATGAGACCCAGTACTTC. It yields the protein CASSKQAGGPYETQYF.

The V gene is TRBV6-6, the J gene TRBJ1-5; D perhaps matches TRBD1 (5 bases). Trimming took 7 bases from V and 5 from J, leaving 18 bases between them. CDR3 length: 15 residues. CDR1 MNHNY and CDR2 SVGAGI come from the germline V gene (reference sequence). CDR3 sequence: CASTAGDSRDQPQHF. The CDR3 region has the DNA TGTGCCAGCACCGCCGGGGACTCCCGCGATCAGCCCCAGCATTTT.

V and J are TRBV12-3 or TRBV12-4 and TRBJ1-1; D call uncertain. The germline V and J ends were trimmed by 3 bases and 1 base, with 6 bases remaining between them. The CDR3 sequence is 13 residues long. The chain's CDR3 is CASSFERNTEAFF. The CDR3 bases are TGTGCCAGCAGTTTTGAGCGGAACACTGAAGCTTTCTTT.

This clone was recorded only once. The gene calls are TRBV19 and TRBJ1-1; 8 bases agree with TRBD1. The length of the CDR3 is 19 residues. Trimming took 4 bases from V and 0 from J; bases not matched to a gene: 16. Germline-derived CDR1 and CDR2 are LNHDA and SQIVND (reference sequence). DNA of the CDR3: TGTGCCAGTAGTACGGACAGGGTGTGGGGACAGGAAATGAACACTGAAGCTTTCTTT. Amino acid sequence: CASSTDRVWGQEMNTEAFF.

The chain uses TRBV21-1 and TRBJ2-3; TRBD1 reflects the table's D call only, with no check against the DNA. TRBV21-1 is a pseudogene. The CDR3 length is 17 residues. The CDR3 region is CASSPGDRTLGTDTQYF. CDR3 in DNA: TGTGCCAGCAGCCCAGGGGACAGAACCCTTGGCACAGATACGCAGTATTTT.

The chain combines TRBV7-6 with TRBJ1-1; D possibly corresponds to TRBD1 (5 bases). CDR3 size: 13 residues. V lost 5 bases to trimming and J lost 3 bases, with 10 bases between them. Per germline, CDR1 SGHVS and CDR2 FNYEAQ. The CDR3 region is CASSRRGDTEAFF. The DNA of the CDR3 is TGTGCCAGCAGCCGCCGGGGGGACACTGAAGCTTTCTTT.

This chain uses TRBV30 with TRBJ2-7; D perhaps matches TRBD2 (5 bases). This CDR3 has 15 residues. The germline CDR1 and CDR2 sequences are GTSNPN and SVGIG (reference sequence). V was shortened by 0 bases and J by 1 base, with 13 bases between the two germline ends. The CDR3, as DNA: TGTGCCTGGAGTGTACGGGGTTTAGGGTCCTACGAGCAGTACTTC. The encoded protein is CAWSVRGLGSYEQYF.

J is TRBJ2-3 and V is TRBV7-8; 13 bases agree with TRBD2. CDR3 length: 17 residues. V dropped 5 bases and J dropped 3; count of bases not matched to a gene: 8. Germline CDR1 and CDR2: SGHVS and FQNEAQ. CDR3 bases: TGTGCCAGCAGCAAGCGGACTAGCGGGAGAGGGACAGATACGCAGTATTTT. Protein sequence: CASSKRTSGRGTDTQYF.

This clone was seen a handful of times. The J gene is TRBJ1-2, the V gene TRBV27, with D unresolved. This CDR3 region has 14 residues. Trimming pared 3 bases from V and 1 base from J, leaving 9 bases between. The V gene's germline CDR1 is MNHEY and CDR2 SMNVEV (reference sequence). The CDR3: CASSFRSFNYGYTF. As DNA, the CDR3 is TGTGCCAGCAGTTTTCGGTCCTTTAACTATGGCTACACCTTC.

The DNA of the CDR3 is TGTGCCAGCACCGAAGCCTGGCAATCCGAAGCTTTCTTT. It yields the protein CASTEAWQSEAFF. J is TRBJ1-1 and V is TRBV2; unclear D gene. V was shortened by 7 bases and J by 8 bases, with 17 bases between the two germline ends. In germline, CDR1 is SNHLY, CDR2 FYNNEI. This CDR3 is built from 13 residues.

V is TRBV12-3 or TRBV12-4 and J is TRBJ2-1; 11 bases are a match to TRBD2. The CDR3 consists of 13 residues. V lost 7 bases to trimming and J lost 9 bases; unmatched junction nucleotides: 5. The DNA of the CDR3 is TGTGCCAGCACCCGGACTAGCGGGCCTGAGCAGTTCTTC. Amino acids: CASTRTSGPEQFF.

This clone showed up just a few times. The rearrangement links TRBV5-5 to TRBJ1-1; no reliable D call. Trimming cost V 1 base and J 5 bases, with 15 bases left between them. The CDR3 covers 15 residues. Germline CDR1 is SGHKS and CDR2 is YYEKEE (reference sequence). CDR3 nucleotides: TGTGCCAGCAGCTTGTTGGGCGTCGGGGAAACTGAAGCTTTCTTT. Protein product: CASSLLGVGETEAFF.

V is TRBV6-5 and J is TRBJ1-1; 8 bases line up with TRBD1. The V segment lost 5 bases and the J segment 6 bases; nucleotides outside the gene matches: 8. Germline lookup yields CDR1 MNHEY and CDR2 SVGAGI. The CDR3 is made up of 14 amino acids. CDR3 nucleotide sequence: TGTGCCAGCAGTATCCAACAGACAGGGGCTGAAGCTTTCTTT. Translation gives CASSIQQTGAEAFF.

This clone was observed a few times. The chain carries TRBV5-1 and TRBJ2-3, with 12 bases fitting TRBD2. Per germline, CDR1 SGHRS and CDR2 YFSETQ. The CDR3 consists of 18 residues. After removal of 2 bases from V and 1 base from J, the junction contained 8 bases not matched to a gene. Written as DNA, the CDR3 is TGCGCCAGCAGCTTACTTGCCCGGACTAGCGGGGGCACAGATACGCAGTATTTT. Translated: CASSLLARTSGGTDTQYF.

The rearrangement links TRBV15 to TRBJ2-7, with 8 bases that match TRBD2. The V and J ends lost 1 base and 4 bases, in that order; junction bases with no gene match: 6. From germline, CDR1 is LNHNV and CDR2 YYDKDF (reference sequence). The CDR3 contains 15 residues. CDR3 in DNA: TGTGCCACCAGCAGAGGGGACGCGGGGGGATACGAGCAGTACTTC. Translating gives CATSRGDAGGYEQYF.

The V and J genes are TRBV7-2 and TRBJ2-7; the match to TRBD2 covers 10 bases. Germline assignment: CDR1 SGHTA and CDR2 FQGNSA. This CDR3 contains 15 residues. J lost 7 bases, V lost 1 base, and 7 bases had no gene match. The CDR3 spells CASSLVIAGGHEQYF. The CDR3 DNA follows: TGTGCCAGCAGCTTAGTCATAGCGGGAGGTCATGAGCAGTACTTC.